These 31 T cell receptor beta chains originate from one sample sequenced in a study of blood T cell repertoires in COVID-19. The repertoire was sequenced with immunoSEQ multiplex PCR; TCRdb's copy has only in-frame clones and lacks some. The sample shows approximately 160,000 clones, about 88% of them seen only once. The sample consisted of PBMCs or T cells enriched from blood (not recorded which). The receptors come from a man aged 50-59 years who had recovered from COVID-19.

The chain recombines TRBV11-3 with TRBJ1-1; possible D gene TRBD1, 5 bases. From germline, CDR1 is SGHNT and CDR2 YENEEA. This CDR3 is 15 amino acids long. V dropped 5 bases and J dropped 0 bases, with 13 bases sitting between them. The chain's CDR3 is CASSPGGEMNTEAFF. The CDR3 DNA reads TGTGCCAGCAGCCCTGGGGGGGAAATGAACACTGAAGCTTTCTTT.

The rearrangement links TRBV2 to TRBJ2-1; D uncertain. Germline assignment: CDR1 SNHLY and CDR2 FYNNEI. This CDR3 comprises 13 residues. The germline V and J ends were trimmed by 1 base and 5 bases, with 6 bases remaining between them. The CDR3 region has the DNA TGTGCCAGCAGTGAAGGGGCCAACAATGAGCAGTTCTTC. It codes for CASSEGANNEQFF.

The chain couples TRBV14 to TRBJ1-2; tentatively, D is TRBD1 (5 bases). The V end was cut by 4 bases, the J end by 7 bases, with 13 bases between. The CDR3 has 13 amino acids. CDR1 is SGHDN, CDR2 FVKESK, per germline. DNA of the CDR3: TGTGCCAGCAGCCCTATACGGCAGGGTGGCTACACCTTC. Translating gives CASSPIRQGGYTF.

The table lists this clone with a count of one. The rearrangement links TRBV6-5 to TRBJ2-1; TRBD2 matches 10 bases. The V and J ends lost 4 bases and 7 bases, in that order; junction bases with no gene match: 7. The CDR3 has 15 amino acids. Germline CDR1 MNHEY, CDR2 SVGAGI. DNA of the CDR3: TGTGCCAGCAGTTCCAGCGGGGGGGTGGGTAATGAGCAGTTCTTC. Translated, it gives CASSSSGGVGNEQFF.

CDR3 DNA sequence: TGTGCCATCAGTGAACCAGGGAAGGGCCCGGATACGCAGTATTTT. This encodes CAISEPGKGPDTQYF. This rearrangement joins TRBV10-3 to TRBJ2-3, with a possible D match to TRBD1 (5 bases). Germline CDR1 reads ENHRY; CDR2 reads SYGVKD. The CDR3 is 15 residues long. Trimming pared 3 bases from V and 6 bases from J, leaving 16 bases between.

CDR3 DNA: TGTGCCAGCAGCTCCTGGGACAGCTCCTACGAGCAGTACTTC. Its protein is CASSSWDSSYEQYF. The chain combines TRBV7-3 with TRBJ2-7; 7 nucleotides line up with TRBD1. Germline V gene sequence: CDR1 SGHTA, CDR2 FQGTGA. This CDR3 has 14 amino acids. V dropped 4 bases and J dropped 0; count of bases not matched to a gene: 3. Together with reference TRBV7-3 and TRBJ2-7, the CDR3 gives the full variable domain: GAGVSQTPSNKVTEKGKYVELRCDPISGHTALYWYRQSLGQGPEFLIYFQGTGAADDSGLPNDRFFAVRPEGSVSTLKIQRTERGDSAVYLCASSSWDSSYEQYFGPGTRLTVT.

This clone was seen once. The chain is built from TRBV30 and TRBJ1-4; 9 bases line up with TRBD1. V gave up 2 bases and J gave up 8 bases; unmatched junction bases: 9. The V gene's germline CDR1 is GTSNPN and CDR2 SVGIG (reference sequence). CDR3 size: 15 residues. The CDR3 DNA reads TGTGCCTGGAGTCTCCCCGGGACAGGGAGGGAAAAACTGTTTTTT. Protein sequence: CAWSLPGTGREKLFF.

The chain employs TRBV3-1 (or the pseudogene TRBV3-2) and TRBJ1-2, with 9 bases identical to TRBD1. From germline, CDR1 is LGHDT and CDR2 YNNKEL (reference sequence). The V segment lost 3 bases and the J segment 14 bases; nucleotides outside the gene matches: 10. This CDR3 region has 13 residues. This CDR3 is CASSQAADRGRTF. The CDR3 DNA is TGTGCCAGCAGCCAGGCAGCGGACAGGGGTCGGACCTTC.

The chain is built from TRBV19 and TRBJ1-2; maybe TRBD1 (6 bases). The germline gives CDR1 LNHDA, CDR2 SQIVND (reference sequence). V shed 5 bases and J shed 3 bases, with 16 bases lying between them. The CDR3 sequence is 15 residues long. CDR3 in amino acids: CASSARTAIYYGYTF. The CDR3 DNA reads TGTGCCAGTAGTGCACGGACAGCAATTTACTATGGCTACACCTTC.

The chain uses TRBV25-1 and TRBJ1-4; 8 bases are a match to TRBD1. V gave up 4 bases and J gave up 3 bases; unmatched junction bases: 7. CDR3 length equals 16 residues. From germline, CDR1 is MGHDK and CDR2 SYGVNS. The CDR3 sequence is CASSGNPDRANEKLFF. For the CDR3, the DNA is TGTGCCAGCAGTGGTAACCCGGACAGGGCTAATGAAAAACTGTTTTTT.

This clone appeared a few times. V and J are TRBV15 and TRBJ2-3, with 12 bases that match TRBD2. This CDR3 is built from 17 residues. The germline V gene encodes CDR1 LNHNV and CDR2 YYDKDF (reference sequence). Trimming took 2 bases from V and 6 from J; bases not matched to a gene: 9. The CDR3 sequence is CATSRTPSGGAEDTQYF. DNA of the CDR3: TGTGCCACCAGCAGAACTCCTAGCGGGGGGGCCGAGGATACGCAGTATTTT.

The chain has TRBV2 and TRBJ2-1, with 10 bases aligning to TRBD2. Germline V lookup: CDR1 SNHLY, CDR2 FYNNEI. The CDR3 spans 14 residues. J gave up 3 bases and V 5 bases, and 1 base lay outside the gene matches. This CDR3 is CASSPSGSYNEQFF. The CDR3 nucleotides are TGTGCCAGCAGTCCTAGCGGGAGCTACAATGAGCAGTTCTTC. The full variable domain, its missing parts supplied by reference TRBV2 and TRBJ2-1, is EPEVTQTPSHQVTQMGQEVILRCVPISNHLYFYWYRQILGQKVEFLVSFYNNEISEKSEIFDDQFSVERPDGSNFTLKIRSTKLEDSAMYFCASSPSGSYNEQFFGPGTRLTVL.

The chain recombines TRBV18 with TRBJ2-3; 14 nucleotides match TRBD2. The CDR3 length is 17 residues. Germline values: CDR1 KGHSH, CDR2 LQKENI. The trim removed 4 bases at V and 2 bases at J, leaving 5 bases unmatched. This CDR3 is CASSRGLAGADTDTQYF. The CDR3 DNA reads TGTGCCAGCTCACGGGGACTAGCGGGGGCCGACACAGATACGCAGTATTTT.

This clone was picked up a small number of times. The CDR3 DNA follows: TGTGCCAGCAGCCCACGGGACAGGGGTACCGGGGAGCTGTTTTTT. Its translation: CASSPRDRGTGELFF. The V call is TRBV7-2, the J call TRBJ2-2; 10 bases agree with TRBD1. V shed 5 bases, J shed 5 bases, and the junction held 5 bases outside the gene matches. This CDR3 region has 15 residues. Germline CDR1 and CDR2: SGHTA and FQGNSA. The whole variable domain, remainder taken from reference TRBV7-2 and TRBJ2-2, is GAGVSQSPSNKVTEKGKDVELRCDPISGHTALYWYRQSLGQGLEFLIYFQGNSAPDKSGLPSDRFSAERTGGSVSTLTIQRTQQEDSAVYLCASSPRDRGTGELFFGEGSRLTVL.

The chain couples TRBV7-8 to TRBJ2-1, with TRBD2 identical over 12 bases. Germline V lookup: CDR1 SGHVS, CDR2 FQNEAQ. The trim removed 6 bases at V and 0 bases at J, leaving 12 bases unmatched. The CDR3 length is 19 residues. CDR3 DNA sequence: TGTGCCAGCAGACGTATCTTGACTAGCGGGGGCGGCTCCTACAATGAGCAGTTCTTC. It yields the protein CASRRILTSGGGSYNEQFF. Full variable domain (remainder filled in from reference TRBV7-8 and TRBJ2-1): GAGVSQSPRYKVAKRGQDVALRCDPISGHVSLFWYQQALGQGPEFLTYFQNEAQLDKSGLPSDRFFAERPEGSVSTLKIQRTQQEDSAVYLCASRRILTSGGGSYNEQFFGPGTRLTVL.

The chain uses TRBV30 and TRBJ2-2; weak D call: TRBD2 (5 bases). The CDR3 is made up of 15 amino acids. Trimming shortened V by 5 bases and J by 0 bases, and 13 bases separated the two germline ends. Germline lookup yields CDR1 GTSNPN and CDR2 SVGIG (reference sequence). The CDR3 DNA reads TGTGCCTGGTGGGGTGGGGAGTCGAACACCGGGGAGCTGTTTTTT. It codes for CAWWGGESNTGELFF.

This chain joins TRBV15 and TRBJ1-6; TRBD1 matches 7 bases. Germline CDR1 reads LNHNV; CDR2 reads YYDKDF (reference sequence). The CDR3 runs 17 residues. Trimming removed 7 bases from V and 1 base from J; junction bases left unmatched: 10. CDR3 bases: TGTGCCACCAACATGATCCCAGGGGGTTCCTATAATTCACCCCTCCACTTT. This encodes CATNMIPGGSYNSPLHF.

The V call is TRBV12-3 or TRBV12-4, the J call TRBJ2-2, with D uncertain. The CDR3 is 12 residues long. The ends were cut back, 5 bases at V and 6 bases at J, with 7 bases in the middle. The CDR3 protein is CASSARPGELFF. The CDR3 nucleotides are TGTGCCAGCAGTGCTAGGCCCGGGGAGCTGTTTTTT.

The chain has TRBV6-2 or TRBV6-3 and TRBJ2-2, with D tentatively TRBD1 (6 bases). The ends were cut back, 6 bases at V and 4 bases at J, with 6 bases in the middle. Looked up from germline, CDR1 is MNHEY and CDR2 is SVGEGT. The CDR3 sequence is 12 residues long. CDR3 nucleotide sequence: TGTGCCAGCAGCAGGGGCACCGGGGAGCTGTTTTTT. This codes for CASSRGTGELFF.

This chain joins TRBV11-2 and TRBJ1-4; possible D gene TRBD1, 6 bases. Trimming removed 3 bases at V and 7 bases at J, with 12 bases between. This CDR3 contains 14 residues. Germline CDR1 reads SGHAT; CDR2 reads FQNNGV. The CDR3 nucleotides are TGTGCCAGCAGCTTGGGGGGGCCGATTGAAAAACTGTTTTTT. This sequence encodes CASSLGGPIEKLFF.

The chain is built from TRBV15 and TRBJ1-2; D not certain. This CDR3 spans 14 amino acids. CDR1 is LNHNV and CDR2 is YYDKDF in the germline V gene (reference sequence). V gave up 0 bases and J gave up 3 bases, with 8 bases separating them. DNA for the CDR3: TGTGCCACCAGCAGAGATTTGAGTGACTATGGCTACACCTTC. It is translated as CATSRDLSDYGYTF.

The chain has TRBV10-2 and TRBJ1-6; 7 bases align to TRBD1. V dropped 3 bases and J dropped 11; count of bases not matched to a gene: 4. The germline V gene encodes CDR1 WSHSY and CDR2 SAAADI. The length of the CDR3 is 13 residues. CDR3 region: CASSEYRGAPLHF. The CDR3 region has the DNA TGCGCCAGCAGTGAATACAGGGGAGCACCCCTCCACTTT.

CDR3 residues: CASSPAQGAGYTF. Here the CDR3 DNA reads TGTGCCAGCAGCCCAGCCCAGGGTGCTGGCTACACCTTC. V gene TRBV7-9 combines with J gene TRBJ1-2; a possible D gene is TRBD1 (5 bases). Germline CDR1 reads SEHNR; CDR2 reads FQNEAQ (reference sequence). Trimming pared 5 bases from V and 7 bases from J, leaving 14 bases between. This CDR3 comprises 13 residues.

The rearrangement uses TRBV10-3 and TRBJ1-3; 7 nucleotides agree with TRBD1. The J segment lost 0 bases and the V segment lost 6 bases, leaving 8 bases of the junction unmatched. The CDR3 extends over 16 amino acids. Germline CDR1 ENHRY, CDR2 SYGVKD. The CDR3 coding sequence is TGTGCCATCAGCACCGGGACAGCCTCCTCTGGAAACACCATATATTTT. Its protein is CAISTGTASSGNTIYF.

The chain couples TRBV12-5 to TRBJ2-1, with TRBD2 identical over 10 bases. Germline CDR1 and CDR2: LGHNT and FRNRAP. The V and J ends lost 5 bases and 9 bases, in that order; junction bases with no gene match: 4. The CDR3 contains 13 residues. CDR3 protein: CASGERGGGEQFF. The CDR3 nucleotides are TGTGCTAGTGGTGAGCGGGGGGGTGGTGAGCAGTTCTTC.

This clone showed up just once. The rearrangement links TRBV12-5 to TRBJ2-7; no firm D call. Germline-derived CDR1 and CDR2 are LGHNT and FRNRAP. The CDR3 has 12 residues. The V gene lost 5 bases and the J gene lost 4 bases, with 9 bases spanning the gap. CDR3 DNA sequence: TGTGCTAGTGGTCCATCACTTTACGAGCAGTACTTC. Amino acid sequence: CASGPSLYEQYF.

This clone was counted once. The CDR3 loop is CASSLGQRVVEKLFF. DNA for the CDR3: TGCGCCAGCAGCTTGGGACAGCGTGTTGTTGAAAAACTGTTTTTT. V is TRBV5-1 and J is TRBJ1-4, with D possibly matching TRBD1 (5 bases). Between the trimmed V and J ends, which lost 0 bases and 7 bases, there was a span of 13 bases. This CDR3 has 15 amino acids. CDR1 and CDR2 (germline): SGHRS, YFSETQ.

This sequence joins TRBV10-3 and TRBJ2-3, with 7 bases fitting TRBD1. The CDR3 spans 14 residues. V trimming: 4 bases; J trimming: 2 bases; junction bases outside the gene matches: 3. CDR1 is ENHRY and CDR2 is SYGVKD in the germline V gene. The CDR3 DNA reads as TGTGCCATCAGTGGGGGACAGCTCACAGATACGCAGTATTTT. This sequence encodes CAISGGQLTDTQYF.

The chain carries TRBV7-3 and TRBJ2-1, with 11 bases lining up with TRBD2. With V trimmed by 5 bases and J by 8 bases, 8 bases remained unmatched. Germline V lookup: CDR1 SGHTA, CDR2 FQGTGA. CDR3 size: 15 residues. CDR3 DNA sequence: TGTGCCAGCAGCAATAGCGGGGGGGCCGTAGATGAGCAGTTCTTC. Its translation: CASSNSGGAVDEQFF.

The sample holds a few counts of this clone. V usage is TRBV19 and J usage is TRBJ1-2, with D unresolved. Trimming removed 5 bases from V and 3 bases from J, with 16 bases in between. Germline lookup yields CDR1 LNHDA and CDR2 SQIVND (reference sequence). This CDR3 region has 15 residues. CDR3: CASSHQTWVDYGYTF. The CDR3 nucleotides read TGTGCCAGTAGTCACCAGACTTGGGTCGACTATGGCTACACCTTC.

The rearrangement uses TRBV2 and TRBJ1-1; 8 nucleotides line up with TRBD1. Trimming cost V 8 bases and J 0 bases; bases outside gene matches: 5. Germline assignment: CDR1 SNHLY and CDR2 FYNNEI. The CDR3 consists of 14 residues. Here the CDR3 DNA reads TGTGCCAGCCTCCAGGGGGCTTTGAACACTGAAGCTTTCTTT. It yields the protein CASLQGALNTEAFF.